Shown below are 31 T cell receptor beta chains from a single sample sequenced in a study of blood T cell repertoires in COVID-19. Repertoires were generated with immunoSEQ multiplex PCR, while TCRdb's copy carries only in-frame clones and drops some. Counted here are approximately 150,000 clones, around 80% occurring once; the ten biggest clones make up 1.9%. Material for sequencing was peripheral blood. The receptors here all came from a woman between 55 and 75 years old with acute or convalescent COVID-19.

The chain uses TRBV6-1 and TRBJ1-5, with D possibly TRBD1 on 5 matching bases. The CDR3 has 17 amino acids. V lost 3 bases and J lost 2, with 17 bases in between. Per germline, CDR1 MNHNS and CDR2 SASEGT. DNA of the CDR3: TGTGCCAGCAGTGATAGGGTGCGGGGGTTCGGCAATCAGCCCCAGCATTTT. Protein sequence: CASSDRVRGFGNQPQHF.

The chain recombines TRBV7-6 with TRBJ2-1; D is unclear. Germline V CDR1 and CDR2: SGHVS, FNYEAQ. The CDR3 covers 15 residues. The germline V and J ends were trimmed by 5 bases and 5 bases, with 16 bases remaining between them. CDR3 sequence (DNA): TGTGCCAGCAGCCCCCCTTTTGAGTCCAACAATGAGCAGTTCTTC. Protein product: CASSPPFESNNEQFF.

The chain links TRBV5-6 to TRBJ2-3, with 11 bases lining up with TRBD2. The germline V gene has CDR1 SGHDT and CDR2 YYEEEE. CDR3 length: 16 residues. V lost 4 bases and J lost 5; bases outside the gene matches: 9. This CDR3 is CASSPYSGRAGDTQYF. CDR3 nucleotide sequence: TGTGCCAGCAGCCCGTATAGCGGGAGGGCCGGAGATACGCAGTATTTT.

This chain uses TRBV25-1 with TRBJ2-5, with a tentative D call TRBD1 (5 bases). Germline V CDR1 and CDR2: MGHDK, SYGVNS. V was shortened by 1 base and J by 0 bases, with 6 bases between the two germline ends. This CDR3 contains 14 residues. The CDR3 region is CASSEFRDQETQYF. As DNA, the CDR3 is TGTGCCAGCAGTGAATTCAGGGACCAAGAGACCCAGTACTTC.

This clone appeared a few times. V and J are TRBV11-2 and TRBJ2-2; TRBD2 aligns across 7 bases. J lost 3 bases, V lost 10 bases, and 8 bases had no gene match. CDR1 and CDR2 from the germline V gene are SGHAT and FQNNGV. The CDR3 sequence is 14 residues long. The CDR3 DNA sequence: TGTGCCACTCCGGGGAGGGTGGACACCGGGGAGCTGTTTTTT. This translates into CATPGRVDTGELFF.

This chain joins TRBV3-1 (or the pseudogene TRBV3-2) and TRBJ2-3; weak D call: TRBD2 (5 bases). The CDR3 covers 12 residues. The germline CDR1 and CDR2 sequences are LGHDT and YNNKEL (reference sequence). The V end lost 1 base, the J end lost 6 bases, and 5 bases lay between the germline ends. CDR3 nucleotide sequence: TGTGCCAGCAGCCAAGTAGCGGATACGCAGTATTTT. It yields the protein CASSQVADTQYF.

The chain couples TRBV2 to TRBJ2-3, with TRBD2 matching 10 bases. This CDR3 has 15 amino acids. V gave up 5 bases and J gave up 4 bases; unmatched junction bases: 6. Germline lookup yields CDR1 SNHLY and CDR2 FYNNEI. This CDR3 is CASSSGRALSDTQYF. CDR3 sequence (DNA): TGTGCCAGCAGTAGCGGGAGGGCCCTCTCAGATACGCAGTATTTT.

A single count supports this clone. The genes are TRBV2 and TRBJ1-4; unclear D gene. The CDR3 runs to 16 residues. From germline, CDR1 is SNHLY and CDR2 FYNNEI. Between the trimmed V and J ends, which lost 3 bases and 8 bases, there was a span of 19 bases. The CDR3 nucleotides are TGTGCCAGCAGTGACCCCCTAAAGGCAGCCGGGGAAAAACTGTTTTTT. This sequence encodes CASSDPLKAAGEKLFF.

This chain uses TRBV6-5 with TRBJ2-7; 8 nucleotides agree with TRBD2. The CDR3 runs 16 residues. Germline assignment: CDR1 MNHEY and CDR2 SVGAGI. V was clipped by 2 bases and J by 2 bases; unmatched bases: 8. The chain's CDR3 is CASSYRTSGLAYEQYF. The CDR3 DNA follows: TGTGCCAGCAGTTACAGAACTAGCGGCCTTGCCTACGAGCAGTACTTC.

This clone was detected only a few times. The J gene is TRBJ2-3, the V gene TRBV4-1; 9 bases are a match to TRBD2. The germline V gene encodes CDR1 MGHRA and CDR2 YSYEKL. The length of the CDR3 is 20 residues. V shed 4 bases and J 4 bases; nucleotides not matched to a gene: 21. The CDR3 here is CASSRSLAGSSHTLADTQYF. The CDR3 coding sequence is TGCGCCAGCAGCCGGTCCCTAGCGGGATCATCACACACACTAGCAGATACGCAGTATTTT.

The genes are TRBV6-5 and TRBJ2-7; D perhaps matches TRBD2 (6 bases). The CDR3 loop spans 13 amino acids. The germline V gene encodes CDR1 MNHEY and CDR2 SVGAGI. Trimming took 6 bases from V and 4 from J, leaving 13 bases between them. CDR3 DNA sequence: TGTGCCAGCAGGGGAGGACTGCATTACGAGCAGTACTTC. Amino acids: CASRGGLHYEQYF.

The CDR3 region is CASSTGSYNEQFF. The CDR3 DNA follows: TGTGCCAGCAGTACCGGGTCGTACAATGAGCAGTTCTTC. This chain joins TRBV2 and TRBJ2-1; D gene uncertain. Trimming took off 5 bases at V and 4 bases at J, with 9 bases between the two ends. The CDR3 spans 13 residues. CDR1 is SNHLY, CDR2 FYNNEI, per germline.

CDR3 loop: CASSAGGRSQETQYF. The CDR3 nucleotides are TGCGCCAGCAGTGCCGGAGGAAGGAGCCAAGAGACCCAGTACTTC. This chain joins TRBV10-1 and TRBJ2-5; D might be TRBD2 (5 bases). The V gene's germline CDR1 is WNHNN and CDR2 SYGVQD (reference sequence). The CDR3 is made up of 15 amino acids. V lost 4 bases, J lost 1 base, and 13 bases lay in between.

This clone came up a few times. V is TRBV29-1 and J is TRBJ2-1; tentatively, D is TRBD2 (5 bases). Germline CDR1 is SQVTM and CDR2 is ANQGSEA. The V end lost 8 bases, the J end lost 6 bases, and 11 bases lay between the germline ends. The CDR3 extends over 11 amino acids. CDR3 sequence (DNA): TGCAGCACCGGGATTTCCAATGAGCAGTTCTTC. Protein product: CSTGISNEQFF.

This chain joins TRBV2 and TRBJ1-1; 9 bases are shared with TRBD1. CDR3 length: 14 amino acids. From germline, CDR1 is SNHLY and CDR2 FYNNEI. The J segment lost 3 bases and the V segment lost 7 bases, leaving 6 bases of the junction unmatched. CDR3 nucleotides: TGTGCCAGCAACCCGGACAGGGGCTACACTGAAGCTTTCTTT. The encoded protein is CASNPDRGYTEAFF.

Notes on this clone: A read error may produce the germline difference seen at one junction end. The V and J genes are TRBV2 and TRBJ2-1, with TRBD2 as a possible D gene (6 bases). The CDR3 runs 16 residues. Germline assignment: CDR1 SNHLY and CDR2 FYNNEI. CDR3 nucleotides: TGTGCCAGCAGTAAAGCGCGGGACGTCCCTCGGTATGAGCAGTTCTTC. Encoded protein: CASSKARDVPRYEQFF.

For this clone: Other DNA sequences of this sample code for an identical CDR3. The rearrangement joins TRBV4-2 to TRBJ2-2, with unresolved D. Trimming removed 0 bases at V and 1 base at J, with 3 bases between. Germline-derived CDR1 and CDR2 are LGHNA and YNFKEQ. This CDR3 has 14 amino acids. The CDR3 spells CASSQDQNTGELFF. The DNA for the CDR3 is TGTGCCAGCAGCCAAGATCAGAACACCGGGGAGCTGTTTTTT.

The gene calls are TRBV29-1 and TRBJ1-2; TRBD1 is a possible D gene (6 bases). The CDR3 is 14 residues long. Germline CDR1 SQVTM, CDR2 ANQGSEA. Trimming stripped 7 bases from V and 3 bases from J, with 18 bases between. CDR3 in DNA: TGCAGCGCGGAGGGGGATTCGACGTACTATGGCTACACCTTC. It translates to CSAEGDSTYYGYTF. Full variable domain (remainder filled in from reference TRBV29-1 and TRBJ1-2): SAVISQKPSRDICQRGTSLTIQCQVDSQVTMMFWYRQQPGQSLTLIATANQGSEATYESGFVIDKFPISRPNLTFSTLTVSNMSPEDSSIYLCSAEGDSTYYGYTFGSGTRLTVV.

The chain recombines TRBV18 with TRBJ2-1; TRBD2 matches at 7 bases. Unmatched junction bases numbered 3, after V lost 2 bases and J lost 5 bases. Germline lookup yields CDR1 KGHSH and CDR2 LQKENI. This CDR3 comprises 14 residues. The CDR3 reads CASSPTSADNEQFF. CDR3 nucleotide sequence: TGTGCCAGCTCACCAACTAGCGCCGACAATGAGCAGTTCTTC.

The chain has TRBV5-1 and TRBJ2-2, with D perhaps matching TRBD2 (5 bases). This CDR3 is 17 amino acids long. Germline CDR1 and CDR2: SGHRS and YFSETQ. Trimming took off 0 bases at V and 2 bases at J, with 14 bases between the two ends. The CDR3 nucleotides are TGCGCCAGCAGCTTGGTATCCAACCCTAGCAACACCGGGGAGCTGTTTTTT. Protein: CASSLVSNPSNTGELFF.

J is TRBJ2-1 and V is TRBV6-6; maybe TRBD1 (6 bases). Trimming left V 7 bases short and J 9 bases short, with 16 bases between. Germline values: CDR1 MNHNY, CDR2 SVGAGI (reference sequence). The CDR3 sequence is 13 residues long. The CDR3 protein is CASKGTPTGEQFF. Here the CDR3 DNA reads TGTGCCAGCAAGGGGACACCCACAGGTGAGCAGTTCTTC.

The rearrangement links TRBV2 to TRBJ2-7; 11 bases line up with TRBD2. J lost 11 bases, V lost 3 bases, and 9 bases had no gene match. This CDR3 contains 14 residues. Germline assignment: CDR1 SNHLY and CDR2 FYNNEI. This chain's CDR3 is CASSEALSGLAEYF. In DNA form, the CDR3 reads TGTGCCAGCAGTGAGGCACTTTCGGGACTAGCGGAGTACTTC.

This chain connects TRBV28 to TRBJ1-5, with a weak D call TRBD1 (6 bases). Germline CDR1 reads MDHEN; CDR2 reads SYDVKM. The V and J ends lost 8 bases and 0 bases respectively, with 14 bases between them. This CDR3 region has 15 residues. CDR3 nucleotide sequence: TGTGCCAGCTTAAACCAGGGGAATAGCAATCAGCCCCAGCATTTT. Its protein product is CASLNQGNSNQPQHF.

This chain uses TRBV6-5 with TRBJ1-1; a possible D gene is TRBD1 (5 bases). With 1 base removed from V and 1 base from J, the gap between germline ends came to 13 bases. Germline CDR1 and CDR2: MNHEY and SVGAGI. The CDR3 runs to 16 residues. In DNA, the CDR3 is TGTGCCAGCAGTTACTTTGGCAGGGCGTCGAACACTGAAGCTTTCTTT. Translated: CASSYFGRASNTEAFF.

Only a few counts were recorded for this clone. The chain employs TRBV25-1 and TRBJ1-1; D not resolved. This CDR3 is 13 amino acids long. Germline CDR1 is MGHDK and CDR2 is SYGVNS. Deletions cut 4 bases from V and 8 bases from J, with 14 bases between. For the CDR3, the DNA is TGTGCCAGCAGTGGCGAACTTGGTCGGGAAGCTTTCTTT. Translation: CASSGELGREAFF.

This clone was detected once. The gene calls are TRBV21-1 and TRBJ2-3; the DNA was not used to check the table's D call, TRBD2. TRBV21-1 has pseudogene status. This CDR3 has 15 residues. Written as DNA, the CDR3 is TGTGCCAGCAACCAAGGGGCGGGGGGCACAGATACGCAGTATTTT. This encodes CASNQGAGGTDTQYF.

The chain uses TRBV18 and TRBJ2-7; perhaps TRBD1 as D (6 bases). The CDR3 is 15 residues long. The V gene lost 6 bases and the J gene lost 2 bases, with 17 bases spanning the gap. Germline V gene sequence: CDR1 KGHSH, CDR2 LQKENI. The CDR3 region has the DNA TGTGCCAGCTCCGAGTTTCAGGGGCGCACCTACGAGCAGTACTTC. Encoded protein: CASSEFQGRTYEQYF.

The rearrangement uses TRBV7-3 and TRBJ2-7, with D maybe TRBD2 (6 bases). The CDR3 loop spans 14 amino acids. The ends were cut back, 2 bases at V and 7 bases at J, with 15 bases in the middle. Germline V lookup: CDR1 SGHTA, CDR2 FQGTGA. CDR3 in DNA: TGTGCCAGCAGCTTAGGCGGGACCCCCTTTGAGCAGTACTTC. It yields the protein CASSLGGTPFEQYF.

This clone has more than one count but fewer than ten. The chain employs TRBV5-6 and TRBJ1-2, with a weak D call TRBD1 (6 bases). V lost 4 bases and J 1 base, leaving 20 bases between the germline ends. The germline V gene has CDR1 SGHDT and CDR2 YYEEEE. CDR3 length equals 17 residues. The CDR3 coding sequence is TGTGCCAGCAGCCGTCAACTCGGGACAACTTTTAACTATGGCTACACCTTC. Translated, it gives CASSRQLGTTFNYGYTF. Full variable domain (outside the CDR3, taken from reference TRBV5-6 and TRBJ1-2): DAGVTQSPTHLIKTRGQQVTLRCSPKSGHDTVSWYQQALGQGPQFIFQYYEEEERQRGNFPDRFSGHQFPNYSSELNVNALLLGDSALYLCASSRQLGTTFNYGYTFGSGTRLTVV.

The chain carries TRBV11-2 and TRBJ2-7; TRBD2 matches 10 bases. This CDR3 contains 16 residues. Germline-derived CDR1 and CDR2 are SGHAT and FQNNGV. V lost 0 bases to trimming and J lost 2 bases; unmatched junction nucleotides: 4. The CDR3 spells CASSLEGTSVAYEQYF. CDR3 sequence (DNA): TGTGCCAGCAGCTTAGAAGGGACTAGCGTAGCCTACGAGCAGTACTTC.

On this clone itself: No DNA is shown, since the ends of the CDR3 on it are uncertain; the CDR3 is the one TCRdb lists. This chain joins TRBV6-5 and TRBJ2-3; the listed D gene, TRBD2, was not tested against the DNA. Per the germline V gene, CDR1 is MNHEY and CDR2 is SVGAGI. Ends included, the CDR3 has 12 residues. Here the CDR3 reads CASSSSAGTQYF.